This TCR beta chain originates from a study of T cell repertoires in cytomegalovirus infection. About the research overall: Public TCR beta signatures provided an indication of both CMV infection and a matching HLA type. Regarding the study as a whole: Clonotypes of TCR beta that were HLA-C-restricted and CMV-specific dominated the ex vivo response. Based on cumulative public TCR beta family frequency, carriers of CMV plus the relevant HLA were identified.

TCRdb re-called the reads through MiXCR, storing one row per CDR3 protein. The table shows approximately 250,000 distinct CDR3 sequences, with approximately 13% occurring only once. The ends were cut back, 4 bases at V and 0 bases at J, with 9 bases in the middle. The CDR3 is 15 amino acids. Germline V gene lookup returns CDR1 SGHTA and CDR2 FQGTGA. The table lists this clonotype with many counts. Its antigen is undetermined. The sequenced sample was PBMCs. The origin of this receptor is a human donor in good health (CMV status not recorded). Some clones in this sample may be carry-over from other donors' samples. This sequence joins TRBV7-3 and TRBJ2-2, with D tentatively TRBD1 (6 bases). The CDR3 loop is CASSSTGTNTGELFF. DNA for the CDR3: TGTGCCAGCAGCTCTACAGGGACGAACACCGGGGAGCTGTTTTTT.